This T cell receptor (beta chain) was identified during a study of blood T cell repertoires in COVID-19. Sequencing used immunoSEQ multiplex PCR; TCRdb keeps in-frame clones, though not all of them. The sample lists roughly 300,000 clones; over 75% were seen once. Only a few counts were recorded for this clone. Sample: PBMCs or T cells enriched from blood (not recorded which). The source is a woman younger than 45 who had recovered from COVID-19.

The CDR3 region has the DNA TGTGCCAGCAGCTTTCCGGGACAGACCTACGAGCAGTACTTC. Encoded protein: CASSFPGQTYEQYF. The chain carries TRBV5-4 and TRBJ2-7; TRBD1 aligns across 7 bases. Germline loops: CDR1 SGHNT, CDR2 YYREEE (reference sequence). There are 14 residues in the CDR3. V was pared by 2 bases and J by 2 bases, with 4 bases of the junction left unmatched.